The 22 T cell receptor beta chains listed next were all sequenced from one sample in a study of blood T cells in healthy people across ages. The use of a sample-barcoded 5' primer and a J-beta primer mix characterized a second PCR of roughly 6 to 11 cycles. Each CDR3 protein gets one entry after TCRdb re-called the 5' RACE reads with MiXCR. The table has about 1.1 million distinct CDR3 sequences, 30% to 40% seen once; the top ten hold around 13%. The sample comprised blood. These receptors came from a man aged 18 to 29 in good health.

The chain combines TRBV7-2 with TRBJ2-1; no definite D call. Germline CDR1 is SGHTA and CDR2 is FQGNSA. The V end was cut by 8 bases, the J end by 5 bases, with 22 bases between. This CDR3 has 16 residues. The CDR3 DNA follows: TGTGCCAGCCTCCCAAAACCCCGACCATCCCACAATGAGCAGTTCTTC. It codes for CASLPKPRPSHNEQFF.

This sequence joins TRBV27 and TRBJ1-4; D may be TRBD1 (5 bases). The CDR3 contains 15 residues. V lost 5 bases, J lost 6 bases, and 16 bases lay in between. Germline loops: CDR1 MNHEY, CDR2 SMNVEV (reference sequence). The CDR3, as DNA: TGTGCCAGCAGTAATCAGGGTTCTCTGGATGAAAAACTGTTTTTT. As protein: CASSNQGSLDEKLFF. Variable domain in full (rest from reference TRBV27 and TRBJ1-4): EAQVTQNPRYLITVTGKKLTVTCSQNMNHEYMSWYRQDPGLGLRQIYYSMNVEVTDKGDVPEGYKVSRKEKRNFPLILESPSPNQTSLYFCASSNQGSLDEKLFFGSGTQLSVL.

The V and J genes are TRBV24-1 and TRBJ2-1; no clear D gene. This CDR3 is 12 amino acids long. V lost 12 bases, J lost 7 bases, and 15 bases lay in between. Per germline, CDR1 KGHDR and CDR2 SFDVKD. The CDR3 sequence is CAATSPWNEQFF. CDR3 nucleotides: TGTGCCGCCACCTCGCCGTGGAATGAGCAGTTCTTC.

As regards this clonotype: The junction departs from the called germline gene at one end, perhaps through a read error. The CDR3 protein is CANSLDPEPSTDTQYF. In DNA, the CDR3 is TGTGCCAACAGCTTAGATCCAGAGCCTAGCACAGATACGCAGTATTTT. The gene calls are TRBV7-8 and TRBJ2-3; no clear D. Germline V gene sequence: CDR1 SGHVS, CDR2 FQNEAQ. This CDR3 has 16 residues.

This rearrangement joins TRBV2 to TRBJ2-5; tentatively, D is TRBD1 (6 bases). The germline V gene has CDR1 SNHLY and CDR2 FYNNEI. The V and J ends lost 4 bases and 4 bases respectively, with 16 bases between them. The CDR3 is 15 residues long. The CDR3: CASSVVEGGLETQYF. CDR3 in DNA: TGTGCCAGCAGTGTTGTCGAAGGGGGATTAGAGACCCAGTACTTC.

The genes are TRBV12-3 or TRBV12-4 and TRBJ1-2; no clear D. V lost 7 bases to trimming and J lost 0 bases, with 12 bases between them. The CDR3 length is 14 residues. The CDR3, as DNA: TGTGCCAGCACCCCTGACGGAACTAACTATGGCTACACCTTC. Its translation: CASTPDGTNYGYTF.

V and J are TRBV9 and TRBJ1-2; 8 positions agree with TRBD1. Germline values: CDR1 SGDLS, CDR2 YYNGEE. Trimming removed 0 bases from V and 6 bases from J; junction bases left unmatched: 10. The CDR3 covers 16 residues. This CDR3 reads CASSVAGHSGGDGYTF. CDR3 DNA sequence: TGTGCCAGCAGCGTAGCTGGTCATTCAGGGGGCGATGGCTACACCTTC. Supplemented by reference TRBV9 and TRBJ1-2, the full variable domain reads DSGVTQTPKHLITATGQRVTLRCSPRSGDLSVYWYQQSLDQGLQFLIQYYNGEERAKGNILERFSAQQFPDLHSELNLSSLELGDSALYFCASSVAGHSGGDGYTFGSGTRLTVV.

This clonotype has only a few counts. The genes are TRBV4-1 and TRBJ1-2; 8 bases match TRBD1. Germline CDR1 MGHRA, CDR2 YSYEKL. V lost 3 bases, J lost 5 bases, and 14 bases stayed unmatched. CDR3 length: 17 residues. The CDR3 DNA follows: TGCGCCAGCAGCCAGCAATTCCCGACCCAGGGGGCGTATGGCTACACCTTC. Its translation: CASSQQFPTQGAYGYTF.

The chain links TRBV14 to TRBJ2-3, with D possibly matching TRBD1 (6 bases). V gave up 6 bases and J gave up 7 bases, with 20 bases separating them. Germline V gives CDR1 SGHDN, CDR2 FVKESK. CDR3 length: 15 residues. As DNA, the CDR3 is TGTGCCAGCAGGGGCACAGGGTCAAAGCAATATACGCAGTATTTT. Translation gives CASRGTGSKQYTQYF.

Comment on this clonotype: A much larger clone is a single base away; this may be a read error. The chain carries TRBV3-1 and TRBJ2-1; TRBD2 might be the D (5 bases). This CDR3 comprises 13 residues. Germline values: CDR1 LGHDT, CDR2 YNNKEL (reference sequence). DNA for the CDR3: TGTGCCAGCAGCCAGGCTAGCTACAATGGGCAGTTCTTC. This translates into CASSQASYNGQFF.

The rearrangement uses TRBV10-3 and TRBJ2-3; D ambiguous. Trimming cost V 10 bases and J 0 bases, with 14 bases left between them. The CDR3 covers 14 residues. Looked up from germline, CDR1 is ENHRY and CDR2 is SYGVKD. The CDR3 here is CATNGGTSTDTQYF. Here the CDR3 DNA reads TGTGCCACCAACGGTGGAACTAGCACAGATACGCAGTATTTT.

This clonotype was counted once. This rearrangement joins TRBV12-3 or TRBV12-4 to TRBJ2-7, with 7 bases that match TRBD1. The CDR3 is 12 residues long. With 5 bases clipped from V and 10 bases from J, the junction kept 8 bases outside the gene matches. The CDR3 here is CASSHGQGGQYF. The CDR3, as DNA: TGTGCCAGCAGTCACGGACAAGGGGGCCAGTACTTC.

This clonotype was recorded a few times. The chain combines TRBV13 with TRBJ1-1; TRBD1 aligns across 7 bases. CDR1 and CDR2 from the germline V gene are PRHDT and FYEKMQ (reference sequence). Trimming took 5 bases from V and 0 from J; bases not matched to a gene: 9. The CDR3 is made up of 16 amino acids. The CDR3 nucleotides are TGTGCCAGCAGCACCGGGACCGGGACAGTGAACACTGAAGCTTTCTTT. It codes for CASSTGTGTVNTEAFF.

This chain connects TRBV4-3 to TRBJ2-1, with D unresolved. The CDR3 is 15 residues long. Between the trimmed V and J ends, which lost 4 bases and 4 bases, there was a span of 14 bases. CDR1 LGHNA and CDR2 YSLEER come from the germline V gene. Written as DNA, the CDR3 is TGCGCCAGCAGCCCGGTCCCATCCTCATACAATGAGCAGTTCTTC. This translates into CASSPVPSSYNEQFF.

This clonotype occurred many times. J is TRBJ2-1 and V is TRBV3-1; perhaps TRBD1 as D (5 bases). The length of the CDR3 is 12 residues. V was clipped by 6 bases and J by 9 bases, with 12 bases between them. Germline assignment: CDR1 LGHDT and CDR2 YNNKEL (reference sequence). In nucleotides, the CDR3 is TGTGCCAGCAGTTCAGGGTCGGGTGAGCAGTTCTTC. This translates into CASSSGSGEQFF.

This clonotype showed up just once. DNA of the CDR3: TGTGCCAGCAGCCGTCGAGACAGGGTCGTTGAAGCTTTCTTT. Residues: CASSRRDRVVEAFF. V gene TRBV3-1 combines with J gene TRBJ1-1; 7 bases fit TRBD1. V was pared by 4 bases and J by 7 bases, with 9 bases of the junction left unmatched. Germline V CDR1 and CDR2: LGHDT, YNNKEL (reference sequence). CDR3 length: 14 residues.

The chain links TRBV6-2 or TRBV6-3 to TRBJ2-7; D tentatively reads TRBD1 or TRBD2 (7 bases each). Trimming shortened V by 5 bases and J by 4 bases, and 12 bases separated the two germline ends. Germline loops: CDR1 MNHEY, CDR2 SVGEGT. The CDR3 sequence is 13 residues long. CDR3 nucleotide sequence: TGTGCCAGCAGTCATCAGGGGGGGTACGAGCAGTACTTC. Translation gives CASSHQGGYEQYF.

This sequence joins TRBV20-1 and TRBJ2-4, with D perhaps TRBD1 (5 bases). The J call may not be correct, given that the DNA end is closer to TRBJ2-5. The germline gives CDR1 DFQATT, CDR2 SNEGSKA (reference sequence). This CDR3 has 15 amino acids. CDR3 sequence (DNA): TGCAGTGCTAGAGATAGGGGCCAAGCAGGGGAGACCCAGTACTTC. Amino acids: CSARDRGQAGETQYF.

A note on this clonotype: The junction differs from germline at one of its ends, possibly a read error. This chain joins TRBV11-1 and TRBJ2-5; D is possibly TRBD2 (6 bases). This CDR3 comprises 13 residues. From germline, CDR1 is SGHAT and CDR2 FQDESV (reference sequence). This chain's CDR3 is CVSSFGGEETQYF. The CDR3 coding sequence is TGTGTCAGCAGCTTCGGGGGAGAAGAGACCCAGTACTTC.

This chain links TRBV9 with TRBJ2-1; D is uncertain. Per germline, CDR1 SGDLS and CDR2 YYNGEE. The V end was cut by 4 bases, the J end by 4 bases, with 18 bases between. The CDR3 totals 16 residues. The CDR3 loop is CASSPVGLADYNEQFF. The CDR3, as DNA: TGTGCCAGCAGCCCCGTGGGTCTGGCCGATTACAATGAGCAGTTCTTC. The variable domain in full, with the rest retrieved from reference TRBV9 and TRBJ2-1, is DSGVTQTPKHLITATGQRVTLRCSPRSGDLSVYWYQQSLDQGLQFLIQYYNGEERAKGNILERFSAQQFPDLHSELNLSSLELGDSALYFCASSPVGLADYNEQFFGPGTRLTVL.

The chain joins TRBV4-1 to TRBJ1-4; tentative D call: TRBD1 (5 bases). CDR1 and CDR2 (germline): MGHRA, YSYEKL. CDR3 length equals 16 residues. Trimming stripped 4 bases from V and 2 bases from J, with 14 bases between. In nucleotides, the CDR3 is TGCGCCAGCAGCCCACAAGGGGAGGGGACTAATGAAAAACTGTTTTTT. It specifies CASSPQGEGTNEKLFF.

This clonotype occurred a few times. The genes are TRBV7-3 and TRBJ2-2; TRBD1 aligns across 12 bases. Germline loops: CDR1 SGHTA, CDR2 FQGTGA. With V trimmed by 2 bases and J by 11 bases, 6 bases remained unmatched. The CDR3 runs to 15 residues. In nucleotides, the CDR3 is TGTGCCAGCAGCTTATCCTGGGACAGGGGGCGAGAGCTGTTTTTT. It codes for CASSLSWDRGRELFF.